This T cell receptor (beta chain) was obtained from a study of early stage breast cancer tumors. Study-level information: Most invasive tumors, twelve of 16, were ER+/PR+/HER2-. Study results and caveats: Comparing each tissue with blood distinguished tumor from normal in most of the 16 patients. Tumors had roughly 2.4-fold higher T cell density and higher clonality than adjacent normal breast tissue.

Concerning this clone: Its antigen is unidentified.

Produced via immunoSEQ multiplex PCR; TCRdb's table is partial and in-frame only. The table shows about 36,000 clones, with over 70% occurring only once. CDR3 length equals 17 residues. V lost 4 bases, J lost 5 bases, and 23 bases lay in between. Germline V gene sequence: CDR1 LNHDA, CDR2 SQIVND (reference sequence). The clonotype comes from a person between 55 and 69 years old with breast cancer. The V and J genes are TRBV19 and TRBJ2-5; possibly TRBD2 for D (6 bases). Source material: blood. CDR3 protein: CASSSISGGSLRETQYF. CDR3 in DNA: TGTGCCAGTAGTAGTATCAGTGGGGGGTCCCTGCGGGAGACCCAGTACTTC.